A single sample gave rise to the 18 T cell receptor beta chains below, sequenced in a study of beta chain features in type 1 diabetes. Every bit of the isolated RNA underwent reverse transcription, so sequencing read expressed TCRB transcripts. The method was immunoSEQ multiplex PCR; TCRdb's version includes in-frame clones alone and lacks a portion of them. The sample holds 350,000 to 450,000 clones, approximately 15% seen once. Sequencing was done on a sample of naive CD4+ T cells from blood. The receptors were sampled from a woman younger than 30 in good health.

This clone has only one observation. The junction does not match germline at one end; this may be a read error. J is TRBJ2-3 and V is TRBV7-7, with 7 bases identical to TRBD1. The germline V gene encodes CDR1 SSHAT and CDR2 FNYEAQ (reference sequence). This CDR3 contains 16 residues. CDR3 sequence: CASSPGTAPSTDTQYF. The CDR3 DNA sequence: TGTGCTAGCAGCCCCGGGACAGCTCCTAGCACAGATACGCAGTATTTT.

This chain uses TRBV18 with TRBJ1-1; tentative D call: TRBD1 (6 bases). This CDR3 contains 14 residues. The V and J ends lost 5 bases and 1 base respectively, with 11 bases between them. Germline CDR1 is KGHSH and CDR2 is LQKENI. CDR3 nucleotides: TGTGCCAGCTCAGGACAGACAGGGAACACTGAAGCTTTCTTT. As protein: CASSGQTGNTEAFF.

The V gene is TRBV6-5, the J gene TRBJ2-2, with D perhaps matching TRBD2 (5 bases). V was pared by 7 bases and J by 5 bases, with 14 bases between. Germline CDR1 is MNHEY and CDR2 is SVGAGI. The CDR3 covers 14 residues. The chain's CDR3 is CASTQTGVTGELFF. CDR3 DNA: TGTGCCAGCACCCAAACCGGGGTTACCGGGGAGCTGTTTTTT.

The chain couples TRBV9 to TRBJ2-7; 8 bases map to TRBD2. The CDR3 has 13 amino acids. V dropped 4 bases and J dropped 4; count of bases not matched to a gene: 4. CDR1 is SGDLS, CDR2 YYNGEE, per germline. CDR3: CASSIKREYEQYF. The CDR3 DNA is TGTGCCAGCAGCATCAAGCGGGAGTACGAGCAGTACTTC. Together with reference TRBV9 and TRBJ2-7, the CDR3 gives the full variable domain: DSGVTQTPKHLITATGQRVTLRCSPRSGDLSVYWYQQSLDQGLQFLIQYYNGEERAKGNILERFSAQQFPDLHSELNLSSLELGDSALYFCASSIKREYEQYFGPGTRLTVT.

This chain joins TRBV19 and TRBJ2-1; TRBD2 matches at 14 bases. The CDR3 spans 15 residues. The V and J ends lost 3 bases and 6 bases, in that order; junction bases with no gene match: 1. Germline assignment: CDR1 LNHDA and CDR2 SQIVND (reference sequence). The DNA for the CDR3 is TGTGCCAGTAGTATTGGACTAGCGGGAGGCAATGAGCAGTTCTTC. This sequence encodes CASSIGLAGGNEQFF. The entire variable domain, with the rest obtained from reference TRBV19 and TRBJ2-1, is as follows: DGGITQSPKYLFRKEGQNVTLSCEQNLNHDAMYWYRQDPGQGLRLIYYSQIVNDFQKGDIAEGYSVSREKKESFPLTVTSAQKNPTAFYLCASSIGLAGGNEQFFGPGTRLTVL.

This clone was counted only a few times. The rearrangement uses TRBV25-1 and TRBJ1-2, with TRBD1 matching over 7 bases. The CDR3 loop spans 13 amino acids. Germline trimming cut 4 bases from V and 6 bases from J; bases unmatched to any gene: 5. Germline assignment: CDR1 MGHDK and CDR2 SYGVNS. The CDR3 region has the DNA TGTGCCAGCAGTGCACAGGGGCCCCATGGCTACACCTTC. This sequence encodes CASSAQGPHGYTF.

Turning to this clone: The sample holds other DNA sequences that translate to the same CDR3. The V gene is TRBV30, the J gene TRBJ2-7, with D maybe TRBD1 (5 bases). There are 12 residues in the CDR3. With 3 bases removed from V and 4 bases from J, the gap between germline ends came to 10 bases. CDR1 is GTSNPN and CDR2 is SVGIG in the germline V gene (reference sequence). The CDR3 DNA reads TGTGCCTGGAGCCCGCAGGGATACGAGCAGTACTTC. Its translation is CAWSPQGYEQYF. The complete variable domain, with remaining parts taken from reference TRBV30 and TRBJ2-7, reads SQTIHQWPATLVQPVGSPLSLECTVEGTSNPNLYWYRQAAGRGLQLLFYSVGIGQISSEVPQNLSASRPQDRQFILSSKKLLLSDSGFYLCAWSPQGYEQYFGPGTRLTVT.

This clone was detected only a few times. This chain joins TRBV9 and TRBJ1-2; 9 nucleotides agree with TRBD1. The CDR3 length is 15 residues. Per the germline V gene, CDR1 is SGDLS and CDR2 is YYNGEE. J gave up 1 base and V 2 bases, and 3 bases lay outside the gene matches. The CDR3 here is CASSVGTGNNYGYTF. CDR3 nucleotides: TGTGCCAGCAGCGTCGGGACAGGGAATAACTATGGCTACACCTTC.

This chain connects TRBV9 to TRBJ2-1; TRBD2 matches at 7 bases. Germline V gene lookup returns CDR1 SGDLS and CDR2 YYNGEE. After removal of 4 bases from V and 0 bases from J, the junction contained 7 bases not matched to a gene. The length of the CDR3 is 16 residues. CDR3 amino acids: CASSSLSGISYNEQFF. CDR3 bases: TGTGCCAGCAGCTCTCTCAGCGGGATCTCCTACAATGAGCAGTTCTTC.

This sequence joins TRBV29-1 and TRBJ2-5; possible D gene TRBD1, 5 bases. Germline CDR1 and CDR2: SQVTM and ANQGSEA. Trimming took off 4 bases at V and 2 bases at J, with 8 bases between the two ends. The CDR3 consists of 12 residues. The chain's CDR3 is CSVGTLQETQYF. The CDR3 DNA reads TGCAGCGTTGGGACATTACAAGAGACCCAGTACTTC.

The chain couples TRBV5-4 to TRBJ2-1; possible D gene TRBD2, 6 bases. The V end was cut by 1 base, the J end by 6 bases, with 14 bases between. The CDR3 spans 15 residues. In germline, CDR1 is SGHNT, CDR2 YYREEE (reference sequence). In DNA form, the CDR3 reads TGTGCCAGCAGCTTGATCCGGCTAGCGACCAATGAGCAGTTCTTC. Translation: CASSLIRLATNEQFF.

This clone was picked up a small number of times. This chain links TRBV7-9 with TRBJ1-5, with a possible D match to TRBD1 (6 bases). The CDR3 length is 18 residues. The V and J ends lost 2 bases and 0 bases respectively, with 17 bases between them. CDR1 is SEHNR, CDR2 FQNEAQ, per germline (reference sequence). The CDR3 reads CASSLLGGWGDSNQPQHF. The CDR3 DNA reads TGTGCCAGCAGCTTACTTGGGGGCTGGGGAGATAGCAATCAGCCCCAGCATTTT.

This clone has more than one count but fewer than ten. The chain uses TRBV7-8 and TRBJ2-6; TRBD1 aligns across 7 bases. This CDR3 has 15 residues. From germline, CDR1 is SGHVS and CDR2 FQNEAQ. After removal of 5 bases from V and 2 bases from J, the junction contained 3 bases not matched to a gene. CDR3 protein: CASSRDRAGANVLTF. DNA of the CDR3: TGTGCCAGCAGCCGCGACAGGGCTGGGGCCAACGTCCTGACTTTC.

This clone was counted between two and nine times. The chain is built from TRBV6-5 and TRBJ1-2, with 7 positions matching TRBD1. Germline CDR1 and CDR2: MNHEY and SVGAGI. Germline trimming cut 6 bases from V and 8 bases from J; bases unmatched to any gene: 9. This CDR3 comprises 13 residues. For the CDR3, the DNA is TGTGCCAGCAGACAAAACAGGGGTCGGGGCTACACCTTC. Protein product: CASRQNRGRGYTF.

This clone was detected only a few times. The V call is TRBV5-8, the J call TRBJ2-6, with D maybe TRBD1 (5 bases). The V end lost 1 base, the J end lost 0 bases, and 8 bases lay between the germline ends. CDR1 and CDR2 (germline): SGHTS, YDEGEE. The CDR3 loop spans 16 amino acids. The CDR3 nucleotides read TGTGCCAGCAGCTTGTTAGGGGTCTCTGGGGCCAACGTCCTGACTTTC. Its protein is CASSLLGVSGANVLTF.

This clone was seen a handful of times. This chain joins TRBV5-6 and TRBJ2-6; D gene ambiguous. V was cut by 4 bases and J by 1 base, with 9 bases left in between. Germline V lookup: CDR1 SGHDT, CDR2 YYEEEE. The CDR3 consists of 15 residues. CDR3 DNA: TGTGCCAGCAGCCCCTTTCGTTCTGGGGCCAACGTCCTGACTTTC. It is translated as CASSPFRSGANVLTF.

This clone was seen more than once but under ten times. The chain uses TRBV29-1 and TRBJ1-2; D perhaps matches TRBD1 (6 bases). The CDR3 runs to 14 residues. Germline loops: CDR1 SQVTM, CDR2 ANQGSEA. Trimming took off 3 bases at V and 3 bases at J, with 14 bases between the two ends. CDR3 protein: CSVERQATDYGYTF. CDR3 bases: TGCAGCGTTGAGCGACAGGCTACTGACTATGGCTACACCTTC.

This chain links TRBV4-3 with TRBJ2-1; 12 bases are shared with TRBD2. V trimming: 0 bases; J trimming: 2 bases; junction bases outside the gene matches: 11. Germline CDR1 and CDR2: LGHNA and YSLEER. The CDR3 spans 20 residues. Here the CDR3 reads CASSQDQRLAGEATYNEQFF. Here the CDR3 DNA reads TGCGCCAGCAGCCAAGATCAACGACTAGCGGGAGAAGCCACCTACAATGAGCAGTTCTTC.